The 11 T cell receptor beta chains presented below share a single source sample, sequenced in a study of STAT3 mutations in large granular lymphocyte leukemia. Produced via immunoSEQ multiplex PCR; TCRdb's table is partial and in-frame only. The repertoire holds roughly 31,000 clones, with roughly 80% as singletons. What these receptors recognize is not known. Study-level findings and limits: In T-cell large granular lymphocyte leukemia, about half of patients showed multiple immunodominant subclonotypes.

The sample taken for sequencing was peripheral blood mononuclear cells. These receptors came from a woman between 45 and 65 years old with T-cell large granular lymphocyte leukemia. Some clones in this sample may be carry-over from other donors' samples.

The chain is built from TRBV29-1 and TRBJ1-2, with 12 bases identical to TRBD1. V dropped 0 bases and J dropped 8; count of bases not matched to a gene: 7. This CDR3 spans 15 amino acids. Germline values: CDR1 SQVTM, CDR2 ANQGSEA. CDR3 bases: TGCAGCGTTGAAGATCCGGGACAGGGGGCAGGGGGCTACACCTTC. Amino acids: CSVEDPGQGAGGYTF.

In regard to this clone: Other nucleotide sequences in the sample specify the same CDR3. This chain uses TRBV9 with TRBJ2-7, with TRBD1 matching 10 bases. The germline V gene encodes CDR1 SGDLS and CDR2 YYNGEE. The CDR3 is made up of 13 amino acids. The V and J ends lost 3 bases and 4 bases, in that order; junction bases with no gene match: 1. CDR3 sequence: CASSGQGAYEQYF. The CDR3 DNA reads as TGTGCCAGCAGCGGACAGGGGGCTTACGAGCAGTACTTC.

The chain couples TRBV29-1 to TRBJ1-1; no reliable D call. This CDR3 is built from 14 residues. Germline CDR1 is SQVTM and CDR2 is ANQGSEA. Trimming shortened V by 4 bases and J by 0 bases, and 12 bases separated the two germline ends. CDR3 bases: TGCAGCGTTGCCTTCCAGGCCCTGAACACTGAAGCTTTCTTT. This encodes CSVAFQALNTEAFF.

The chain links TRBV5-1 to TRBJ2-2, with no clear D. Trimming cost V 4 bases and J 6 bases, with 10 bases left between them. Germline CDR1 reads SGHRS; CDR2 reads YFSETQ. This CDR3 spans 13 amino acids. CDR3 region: CASSNREAGELFF. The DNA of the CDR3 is TGCGCCAGCAGCAACCGTGAGGCCGGGGAGCTGTTTTTT.

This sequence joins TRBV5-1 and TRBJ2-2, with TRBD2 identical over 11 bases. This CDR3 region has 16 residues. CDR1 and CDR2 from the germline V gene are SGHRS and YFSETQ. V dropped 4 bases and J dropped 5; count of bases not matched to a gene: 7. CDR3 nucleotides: TGCGCCAGCAGCCCGCCGGGACTAGCGGATACCGGGGAGCTGTTTTTT. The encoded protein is CASSPPGLADTGELFF.

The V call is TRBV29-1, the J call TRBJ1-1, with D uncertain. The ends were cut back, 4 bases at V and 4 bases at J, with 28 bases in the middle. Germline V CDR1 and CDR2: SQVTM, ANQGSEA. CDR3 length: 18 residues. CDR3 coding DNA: TGCAGCGTTGCAGGACGGTGGGGTGGTTCGGGATGGAGCACTGAAGCTTTCTTT. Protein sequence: CSVAGRWGGSGWSTEAFF.

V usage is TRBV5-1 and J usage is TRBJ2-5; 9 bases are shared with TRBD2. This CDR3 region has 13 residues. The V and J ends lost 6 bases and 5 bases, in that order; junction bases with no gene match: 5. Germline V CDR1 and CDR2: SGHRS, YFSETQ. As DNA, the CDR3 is TGCGCCAGCACGTTAGCGGGAGAGGAGACCCAGTACTTC. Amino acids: CASTLAGEETQYF.

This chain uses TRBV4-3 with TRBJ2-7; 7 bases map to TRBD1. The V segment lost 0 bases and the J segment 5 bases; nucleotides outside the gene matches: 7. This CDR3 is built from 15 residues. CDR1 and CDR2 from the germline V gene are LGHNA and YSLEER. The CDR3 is CASSQDLTGRNEQYF. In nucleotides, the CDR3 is TGCGCCAGCAGCCAAGATCTGACAGGGAGAAACGAGCAGTACTTC.

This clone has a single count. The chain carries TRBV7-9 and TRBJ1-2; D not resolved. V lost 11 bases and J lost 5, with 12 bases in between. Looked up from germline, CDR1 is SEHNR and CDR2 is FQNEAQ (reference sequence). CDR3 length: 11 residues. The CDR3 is CAVVPLYGYTF. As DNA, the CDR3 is TGTGCCGTGGTACCATTATATGGCTACACCTTC.

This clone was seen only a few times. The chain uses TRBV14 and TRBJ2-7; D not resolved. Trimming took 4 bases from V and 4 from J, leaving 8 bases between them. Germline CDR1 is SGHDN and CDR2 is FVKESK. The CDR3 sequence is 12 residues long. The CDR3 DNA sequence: TGTGCCAGCAGCCCGACGTATTACGAGCAGTACTTC. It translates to CASSPTYYEQYF.

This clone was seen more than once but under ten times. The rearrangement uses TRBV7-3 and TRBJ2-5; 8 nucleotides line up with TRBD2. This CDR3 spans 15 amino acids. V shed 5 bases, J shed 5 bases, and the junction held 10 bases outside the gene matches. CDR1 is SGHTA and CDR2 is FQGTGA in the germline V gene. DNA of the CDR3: TGTGCCAGCAGCGGATCGGGAGGGGATGCGGAGACCCAGTACTTC. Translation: CASSGSGGDAETQYF.